These 21 T cell receptor beta chains were sequenced from one sample in a study of T cells after yellow fever vaccination. TCRdb passed the 5' RACE reads through MiXCR, listing each CDR3 protein once. The sample gives 300,000 to 400,000 distinct CDR3 sequences, 6.2% of which show up once; about 15% is in the top ten. Sequencing was performed on PBMCs, taken 5 days after the yellow fever booster vaccination. These receptors were taken from a man aged 30-40 years who received the YFV17D yellow fever vaccine.

This chain uses TRBV20-1 with TRBJ1-1; D uncertain. V was shortened by 5 bases and J by 4 bases, with 17 bases between the two germline ends. CDR1 is DFQATT and CDR2 is SNEGSKA in the germline V gene (reference sequence). CDR3 length: 14 amino acids. CDR3 nucleotide sequence: TGCAGTGCTCCGGCAGGCGGCCAGACCACTGAAGCTTTCTTT. This translates into CSAPAGGQTTEAFF.

This chain joins TRBV6-2 or TRBV6-3 and TRBJ2-6; 8 positions agree with TRBD2. Trimming took 6 bases from V and 0 from J; bases not matched to a gene: 16. CDR1 and CDR2 (germline): MNHEY, SVGEGT. The CDR3 is made up of 20 amino acids. For the CDR3, the DNA is TGTGCCAGCAGCCGTCGGACTTACCTAGCGGGTGCCTCTGGGGCCAACGTCCTGACTTTC. This sequence encodes CASSRRTYLAGASGANVLTF.

This clonotype was seen ten or more times. The V gene is TRBV6-1, the J gene TRBJ2-5; 8 bases line up with TRBD1. Germline assignment: CDR1 MNHNS and CDR2 SASEGT. CDR3 length: 13 residues. The V gene end was trimmed by 5 bases and the J gene end by 5 bases; junction bases not matched to a gene: 4. The CDR3 sequence: CASSRTGKETQYF. As DNA, the CDR3 is TGTGCCAGCAGTCGGACAGGGAAGGAGACCCAGTACTTC.

V and J are TRBV7-9 and TRBJ2-5; D is undetermined. This CDR3 is 12 amino acids long. Per the germline V gene, CDR1 is SEHNR and CDR2 is FQNEAQ (reference sequence). V shed 7 bases and J shed 5 bases, with 11 bases lying between them. Here the CDR3 DNA reads TGTGCCAGCAAAACAATGGGGGAGACCCAGTACTTC. It is translated as CASKTMGETQYF.

This clonotype was counted ten times or more. V gene TRBV5-6 combines with J gene TRBJ2-5; D possibly matches TRBD1 or TRBD2 (5 bases each). Germline CDR1 reads SGHDT; CDR2 reads YYEEEE. This CDR3 spans 16 amino acids. Trimming shortened V by 3 bases and J by 0 bases, and 15 bases separated the two germline ends. CDR3 region: CASSWPGRTYQETQYF. For the CDR3, the DNA is TGTGCCAGCAGCTGGCCGGGACGGACTTACCAAGAGACCCAGTACTTC. Using reference TRBV5-6 and TRBJ2-5 for the parts outside the CDR3, the full variable domain is DAGVTQSPTHLIKTRGQQVTLRCSPKSGHDTVSWYQQALGQGPQFIFQYYEEEERQRGNFPDRFSGHQFPNYSSELNVNALLLGDSALYLCASSWPGRTYQETQYFGPGTRLLVL.

A few counts support this clonotype. The chain links TRBV6-5 to TRBJ2-2, with 12 bases identical to TRBD2. Germline V gene data show CDR1 as MNHEY and CDR2 as SVGAGI. The CDR3 length is 17 residues. The V segment lost 0 bases and the J segment 6 bases; nucleotides outside the gene matches: 5. This CDR3 reads CASSYSRLAGEPGELFF. DNA for the CDR3: TGTGCCAGCAGTTACTCCAGACTAGCGGGAGAGCCCGGGGAGCTGTTTTTT.

This clonotype was seen only a few times. The chain employs TRBV5-8 and TRBJ2-3, with D uncertain. Trimming shortened V by 0 bases and J by 2 bases, and 10 bases separated the two germline ends. This CDR3 region has 15 residues. The V gene's germline CDR1 is SGHTS and CDR2 YDEGEE. The CDR3 DNA is TGTGCCAGCAGCTTGGCTGGGGTAGCCACAGATACGCAGTATTTT. Protein product: CASSLAGVATDTQYF. The full variable domain, completed using reference TRBV5-8 and TRBJ2-3, is EAGVTQSPTHLIKTRGQQATLRCSPISGHTSVYWYQQALGLGLQFLLWYDEGEERNRGNFPPRFSGRQFPNYSSELNVNALELEDSALYLCASSLAGVATDTQYFGPGTRLTVL.

This clonotype was found a few times. The J gene is TRBJ2-1, the V gene TRBV6-5; 7 bases agree with TRBD2. The V and J ends lost 2 bases and 5 bases, in that order; junction bases with no gene match: 6. This CDR3 contains 15 residues. The germline V gene encodes CDR1 MNHEY and CDR2 SVGAGI. The CDR3 protein is CASSYGGTKNNEQFF. CDR3 in DNA: TGTGCCAGCAGTTACGGGGGGACTAAAAACAATGAGCAGTTCTTC.

This clonotype turned up a few times. The chain couples TRBV20-1 to TRBJ2-3; 8 bases agree with TRBD1. The V segment lost 3 bases and the J segment 0 bases; nucleotides outside the gene matches: 11. Germline CDR1 is DFQATT and CDR2 is SNEGSKA (reference sequence). The CDR3 is 17 amino acids. The CDR3 DNA is TGCAGTGCTAGGAACCTGGACAGGGTAAAGAGCACAGATACGCAGTATTTT. It is translated as CSARNLDRVKSTDTQYF.

This clonotype was counted ten times or more. The rearrangement links TRBV9 to TRBJ2-3; D is uncertain. The germline V gene encodes CDR1 SGDLS and CDR2 YYNGEE. The V end lost 3 bases, the J end lost 0 bases, and 2 bases lay between the germline ends. The CDR3 has 12 amino acids. CDR3 in DNA: TGTGCCAGCAGCGGGAGCACAGATACGCAGTATTTT. This gives the protein CASSGSTDTQYF. The variable domain in full, completed from reference TRBV9 and TRBJ2-3, reads DSGVTQTPKHLITATGQRVTLRCSPRSGDLSVYWYQQSLDQGLQFLIQYYNGEERAKGNILERFSAQQFPDLHSELNLSSLELGDSALYFCASSGSTDTQYFGPGTRLTVL.

V gene TRBV29-1 combines with J gene TRBJ2-1; no definite D call. Trimming removed 2 bases from V and 7 bases from J, with 12 bases in between. The CDR3 runs to 13 residues. Per the germline V gene, CDR1 is SQVTM and CDR2 is ANQGSEA. CDR3 loop: CSVEYTTRNEQFF. CDR3 nucleotide sequence: TGCAGCGTTGAATACACGACAAGGAATGAGCAGTTCTTC.

This clonotype was found a few times. CDR3 sequence: CASSRHNEQFF. The CDR3 DNA follows: TGTGCCAGTTCTAGACACAATGAGCAGTTCTTC. The chain joins TRBV19 to TRBJ2-1; the D is unclear. Trimming removed 8 bases at V and 5 bases at J, with 7 bases between. CDR1 LNHDA and CDR2 SQIVND come from the germline V gene (reference sequence). The CDR3 consists of 11 residues.

This clonotype was detected a few times. V and J are TRBV6-5 and TRBJ1-3; D is perhaps TRBD1 (5 bases). This CDR3 is built from 16 residues. Trimming removed 2 bases at V and 7 bases at J, with 18 bases between. Per germline, CDR1 MNHEY and CDR2 SVGAGI. The CDR3: CASSYREPDRANTIYF. In DNA form, the CDR3 reads TGTGCCAGCAGTTACCGGGAACCCGACAGAGCTAACACCATATATTTT.

The V gene is TRBV5-1, the J gene TRBJ1-1, with D perhaps matching TRBD1 (5 bases). V lost 0 bases and J 4 bases, leaving 13 bases between the germline ends. The germline CDR1 and CDR2 sequences are SGHRS and YFSETQ. The CDR3 is 15 amino acids. As DNA, the CDR3 is TGCGCCAGCAGCTTGGTTGGGGGATGGAGCACTGAAGCTTTCTTT. It codes for CASSLVGGWSTEAFF. Looking up the rest from reference TRBV5-1 and TRBJ1-1 gives the full variable domain: KAGVTQTPRYLIKTRGQQVTLSCSPISGHRSVSWYQQTPGQGLQFLFEYFSETQRNKGNFPGRFSGRQFSNSRSEMNVSTLELGDSALYLCASSLVGGWSTEAFFGQGTRLTVV.

The sample holds many counts of this clonotype. The chain couples TRBV9 to TRBJ2-2, with 7 bases aligning to TRBD2. In germline, CDR1 is SGDLS, CDR2 YYNGEE. The length of the CDR3 is 19 residues. Trimming took 4 bases from V and 3 from J; bases not matched to a gene: 18. Written as DNA, the CDR3 is TGTGCCAGCAGCCCGGGAGGAGGCAGAACTGGATATTACACCGGGGAGCTGTTTTTT. It specifies CASSPGGGRTGYYTGELFF.

This clonotype was detected many times. This sequence joins TRBV12-3 or TRBV12-4 and TRBJ2-5; TRBD2 matches 7 bases. The CDR3 is 14 amino acids. J was trimmed by 5 bases and V by 4 bases; bases with no gene match: 7. DNA for the CDR3: TGTGCCAGCAGTTCGTCCCAGGGAGGGGAGACCCAGTACTTC. Protein sequence: CASSSSQGGETQYF.

Many counts were recorded for this clonotype. The CDR3 region is CASSPGQGPYEQYF. CDR3 sequence (DNA): TGCGCCAGCAGCCCGGGACAGGGGCCCTACGAGCAGTACTTC. The chain couples TRBV5-1 to TRBJ2-7, with 10 bases lining up with TRBD1. CDR1 is SGHRS, CDR2 YFSETQ, per germline. The V segment lost 4 bases and the J segment 2 bases; nucleotides outside the gene matches: 3. This CDR3 has 14 amino acids.

This rearrangement joins TRBV3-1 to TRBJ2-1; 8 bases line up with TRBD2. Germline V CDR1 and CDR2: LGHDT, YNNKEL (reference sequence). Trimming took 1 base from V and 8 from J; bases not matched to a gene: 7. There are 15 residues in the CDR3. The CDR3: CASSQVDAGGDEQFF. DNA of the CDR3: TGTGCCAGCAGCCAAGTGGACGCGGGAGGCGATGAGCAGTTCTTC.

The genes are TRBV24-1 and TRBJ2-1; D perhaps matches TRBD1 (6 bases). Trimming left V 3 bases short and J 12 bases short, with 14 bases between. The CDR3 spans 13 residues. Germline CDR1 and CDR2: KGHDR and SFDVKD. The CDR3 coding sequence is TGTGCCACCAGTGATCGTGCGACAGGACGGCAGTTCTTC. This encodes CATSDRATGRQFF.

This clonotype was counted only a few times. V gene TRBV12-3 or TRBV12-4 combines with J gene TRBJ1-5; D not certain. CDR3 length: 13 residues. Trimming stripped 5 bases from V and 5 bases from J, with 10 bases between. The CDR3 bases are TGTGCCAGCAGTGCAGGTCAGGATCAGCCCCAGCATTTT. Its protein is CASSAGQDQPQHF.

This clonotype was counted many times. The chain joins TRBV14 to TRBJ2-1, with D tentatively TRBD2 (5 bases). In germline, CDR1 is SGHDN, CDR2 FVKESK. Trimming removed 5 bases from V and 9 bases from J, with 23 bases in between. The CDR3 contains 16 residues. The CDR3 sequence: CASSSRPGPKEAEQFF. CDR3 in DNA: TGTGCCAGCAGCTCGAGGCCGGGCCCTAAGGAGGCTGAGCAGTTCTTC.